This TCR beta chain was documented in a study of vaccination and CD4 T cells after COVID-19. Overall study context: In culture, cells were exposed to overlapping spike peptides from SARS-CoV-2, HCoV-NL63, HCoV-OC43 and HCoV-229E. Study-wide results and caveats: The appearance of a median about 86% of reactive clones in convalescent patients occurred only post-vaccination. Clonotypes reactive to SARS-CoV-2 had a median that went up from around 20 to 38, but not significantly.

From germline, CDR1 is SQVTM and CDR2 ANQGSEA. This CDR3 has 11 amino acids. Trimming shortened V by 4 bases and J by 0 bases, and 4 bases separated the two germline ends. Once obtained from cultured CD4+ T cells, the DNA was sequenced using the Oncomine TCR Beta short-read assay. TCRdb called the PCR reads again in MiXCR, with one record for every CDR3 protein. Of about 25,000 distinct CDR3 sequences in the sample, roughly 50% were seen once. Indicated treatment: roughly 10-day PBMC culture with coronavirus spike peptide pools or control peptides (ViraFEST assay). T cells were expanded with peptide pools, and expanded clonotypes were identified by TCR sequencing. Regarding this clonotype: Its antigen is not known.

Material: CD4+ T cells from blood, cultured in vitro. The chain links TRBV29-1 to TRBJ2-7, with no clear D. The TCR was taken from a human donor who had recovered from COVID-19. CDR3 in DNA: TGCAGCGTTGGACACTCCTACGAGCAGTACTTC. This codes for CSVGHSYEQYF.